This T cell receptor (beta chain) was recovered during a study of cytomegalovirus exposure and HLA in healthy donors. About the research overall: Of fewer than 450 genotyped donors, about 80% clustered with self-reported Caucasian donors.

Study-wide points: Common viral pathogens seemed, in a later analysis, to connect with several of the most significant clusters.

Donors consisted of healthy bone marrow donors. PCR was performed using 60 Vbeta and 13 Jbeta primers. Repertoires were generated with immunoSEQ multiplex PCR, while TCRdb's copy carries only in-frame clones and drops some. The table lists hundreds of thousands of clones, 80% to 90% of them singletons. In regard to this clone: Its specificity is unknown.

The TCR comes from a man aged 30-40 years in good health and CMV-seronegative. Sequences were obtained from PBMCs.

DNA for the CDR3: TGCGCCAGCAGCTCCCGGACAGGGGCTGAGACCCAGTACTTC. This encodes CASSSRTGAETQYF. The genes are TRBV5-1 and TRBJ2-5; TRBD1 matches 9 bases. This CDR3 has 14 amino acids. Germline assignment: CDR1 SGHRS and CDR2 YFSETQ. Trimming took 3 bases from V and 5 from J; bases not matched to a gene: 5. Based on the CDR3 plus reference TRBV5-1 and TRBJ2-5, the full variable domain is KAGVTQTPRYLIKTRGQQVTLSCSPISGHRSVSWYQQTPGQGLQFLFEYFSETQRNKGNFPGRFSGRQFSNSRSEMNVSTLELGDSALYLCASSSRTGAETQYFGPGTRLLVL.